This T cell receptor (beta chain) was recovered during a study of blood T cell repertoires in COVID-19. Study in general: The cDNA or gDNA used as material had been derived from T cells, B-cell-depleted T cells, or PBMCs.

Method: immunoSEQ multiplex PCR; TCRdb's copy keeps in-frame clones and lacks some. The data contain more than 95,000 clones, 90% of them singletons. The TCR sequence derives from a human donor with active COVID-19. The donor label of this sample is uncertain. Sequenced: peripheral blood.

Here the CDR3 reads CASSQDPLGHTYNSPLHF. For the CDR3, the DNA is TGTGCCAGCAGCCAAGATCCCCTGGGACACACATATAATTCACCCCTCCACTTT. This rearrangement joins TRBV3-1 (or the pseudogene TRBV3-2) to TRBJ1-6, with a weak D call TRBD1 (6 bases). The germline V gene encodes CDR1 LGHDT and CDR2 YNNKEL (reference sequence). V was cut by 0 bases and J by 4 bases, with 16 bases left in between. The length of the CDR3 is 18 residues.